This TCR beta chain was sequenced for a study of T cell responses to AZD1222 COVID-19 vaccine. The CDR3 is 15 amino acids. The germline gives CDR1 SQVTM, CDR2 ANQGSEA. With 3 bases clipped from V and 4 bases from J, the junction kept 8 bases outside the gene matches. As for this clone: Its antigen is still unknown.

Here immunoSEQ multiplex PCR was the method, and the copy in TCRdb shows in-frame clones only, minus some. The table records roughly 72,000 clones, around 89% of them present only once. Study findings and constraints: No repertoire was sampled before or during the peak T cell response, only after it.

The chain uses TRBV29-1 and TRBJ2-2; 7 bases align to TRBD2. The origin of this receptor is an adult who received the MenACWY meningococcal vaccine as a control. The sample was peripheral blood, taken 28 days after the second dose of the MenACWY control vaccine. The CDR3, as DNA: TGCAGCGTTGAGTTGGGCGGGGGACCCACCGGGGAGCTGTTTTTT. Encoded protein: CSVELGGGPTGELFF.